Listed here are 10 T cell receptor beta chains from one sample, sequenced in a study of T cell responses to AZD1222 COVID-19 vaccine. Libraries were prepared by immunoSEQ multiplex PCR; TCRdb keeps only in-frame clonotypes and omits some of them. This table has 150,000 or so clones, about 91% appearing once. Sample: peripheral blood, taken on day 0 of AZD1222 vaccination. These receptors all stem from an adult in good health.

This chain uses TRBV2 with TRBJ1-5; TRBD1 agrees at 9 bases. This CDR3 is built from 15 residues. Germline loops: CDR1 SNHLY, CDR2 FYNNEI. V lost 8 bases and J lost 4; bases outside the gene matches: 9. CDR3 sequence reads: CASAGGGQGNQPQHF. DNA for the CDR3: TGTGCCAGCGCTGGGGGGGGACAGGGAAATCAGCCCCAGCATTTT.

This clone occurred once. J is TRBJ1-1 and V is TRBV4-1; D is uncertain. The V and J ends lost 3 bases and 1 base respectively, with 12 bases between them. The CDR3 is made up of 15 amino acids. Germline loops: CDR1 MGHRA, CDR2 YSYEKL. The chain's CDR3 is CASSQPRTGNTEAFF. CDR3 in DNA: TGCGCCAGCAGCCAGCCGAGAACGGGGAACACTGAAGCTTTCTTT.

V and J are TRBV10-1 and TRBJ2-1; 7 bases are shared with TRBD2. CDR3 length: 16 residues. Trimming took 3 bases from V and 0 from J; bases not matched to a gene: 5. Per the germline V gene, CDR1 is WNHNN and CDR2 is SYGVQD (reference sequence). The CDR3: CASSDLAESSYNEQFF. DNA of the CDR3: TGCGCCAGCAGTGACCTAGCGGAGAGCTCCTACAATGAGCAGTTCTTC.

The rearrangement links TRBV5-1 to TRBJ2-2; maybe TRBD2 (5 bases). The V end lost 6 bases, the J end lost 7 bases, and 13 bases lay between the germline ends. Looked up from germline, CDR1 is SGHRS and CDR2 is YFSETQ. CDR3 length equals 13 residues. CDR3 amino acids: CASTYNRDGELFF. The CDR3 bases are TGCGCCAGCACCTACAACCGGGACGGGGAGCTGTTTTTT. The entire variable domain, with the rest obtained from reference TRBV5-1 and TRBJ2-2, is as follows: KAGVTQTPRYLIKTRGQQVTLSCSPISGHRSVSWYQQTPGQGLQFLFEYFSETQRNKGNFPGRFSGRQFSNSRSEMNVSTLELGDSALYLCASTYNRDGELFFGEGSRLTVL.

This chain connects TRBV7-8 to TRBJ1-6, with TRBD1 identical over 9 bases. With V trimmed by 3 bases and J by 10 bases, 10 bases remained unmatched. The CDR3 extends over 16 amino acids. Germline V gene sequence: CDR1 SGHVS, CDR2 FQNEAQ. This chain's CDR3 is CASSLRQGGGGSPLHF. The CDR3 bases are TGTGCCAGCAGCTTGAGACAGGGGGGAGGTGGGTCACCCCTCCACTTT.

V gene TRBV5-1 combines with J gene TRBJ2-3; perhaps TRBD2 as D (7 bases). CDR1 SGHRS and CDR2 YFSETQ come from the germline V gene. The CDR3 loop spans 15 amino acids. Trimming took off 3 bases at V and 2 bases at J, with 13 bases between the two ends. CDR3 region: CASSSAGAATDTQYF. The DNA for the CDR3 is TGCGCCAGCAGCTCCGCGGGGGCCGCCACAGATACGCAGTATTTT.

The chain recombines TRBV28 with TRBJ1-4, with 7 bases lining up with TRBD1. This CDR3 has 18 amino acids. V lost 5 bases to trimming and J lost 1 base; unmatched junction nucleotides: 13. Germline V gene sequence: CDR1 MDHEN, CDR2 SYDVKM. CDR3 region: CASSPYKLNRGTNEKLFF. CDR3 nucleotides: TGTGCCAGCAGTCCTTACAAACTGAACAGGGGAACTAATGAAAAACTGTTTTTT.

The rearrangement joins TRBV30 to TRBJ1-4; D not certain. CDR1 is GTSNPN and CDR2 is SVGIG in the germline V gene (reference sequence). The CDR3 extends over 13 amino acids. The V end was cut by 1 base, the J end by 10 bases, with 13 bases between. CDR3 loop: CAWSELAVGKLFF. The DNA for the CDR3 is TGTGCCTGGAGTGAATTAGCGGTCGGAAAACTGTTTTTT. The complete variable domain, with remaining parts taken from reference TRBV30 and TRBJ1-4, reads SQTIHQWPATLVQPVGSPLSLECTVEGTSNPNLYWYRQAAGRGLQLLFYSVGIGQISSEVPQNLSASRPQDRQFILSSKKLLLSDSGFYLCAWSELAVGKLFFGSGTQLSVL.

This clone showed up just once. The genes are TRBV4-3 and TRBJ1-2; D is ambiguous. The CDR3 loop spans 15 amino acids. Trimming shortened V by 0 bases and J by 0 bases, and 8 bases separated the two germline ends. CDR1 LGHNA and CDR2 YSLEER come from the germline V gene. CDR3 in DNA: TGCGCCAGCAGCCAAGACCACAGTACTAACTATGGCTACACCTTC. Translated, it gives CASSQDHSTNYGYTF.

The chain employs TRBV30 and TRBJ2-2; 10 nucleotides agree with TRBD2. CDR1 GTSNPN and CDR2 SVGIG come from the germline V gene (reference sequence). With 4 bases clipped from V and 3 bases from J, the junction kept 8 bases outside the gene matches. This CDR3 is 16 amino acids long. DNA for the CDR3: TGTGCCTGGAACTTCGGGCTAGCGGGGGACACCGGGGAGCTGTTTTTT. Translation: CAWNFGLAGDTGELFF. The variable domain in full, with the rest retrieved from reference TRBV30 and TRBJ2-2, is SQTIHQWPATLVQPVGSPLSLECTVEGTSNPNLYWYRQAAGRGLQLLFYSVGIGQISSEVPQNLSASRPQDRQFILSSKKLLLSDSGFYLCAWNFGLAGDTGELFFGEGSRLTVL.